The table lists the clone carrying this T cell receptor beta chain with a few counts. Its specificity is unknown. Germline CDR1 SGHTA, CDR2 FQGNSA. Germline trimming cut 3 bases from V and 0 bases from J; bases unmatched to any gene: 3. The CDR3 is 15 residues long. The data belong to a study of vaccination and CD4 T cells after COVID-19. Study in general: Recovered patients in the cohort numbered six men and four women, two of them Hispanic. Two-dose vaccination with either BNT162b2 or mRNA-1273 was given to participants. It was a median approximately 92 days after diagnosis, with a range of 35 to 161, that post-COVID samples were drawn.

The treatment was: roughly 10-day PBMC culture with coronavirus spike peptide pools or control peptides (ViraFEST assay). Peptide pool stimulation in ViraFEST expanded antigen-specific T cells, whose TCRs were then sequenced. The Oncomine TCR Beta short-read assay was applied to DNA of cultured CD4+ T cells. TCRdb redid the calling of the PCR reads with MiXCR, one entry per CDR3 protein. Counted here are 9,000 to 10,000 distinct CDR3 sequences, over 35% occurring once; the ten biggest clones make up roughly a sixth. The sequence came from a human donor who had recovered from COVID-19. The sample consisted of CD4+ T cells from blood, cultured in vitro. The chain is built from TRBV7-2 and TRBJ2-3; 7 positions agree with TRBD2. CDR3 protein: CASSFAGDSTDTQYF. In nucleotides, the CDR3 is TGTGCCAGCAGCTTCGCGGGGGATAGCACAGATACGCAGTATTTT.